This T cell receptor beta chain was profiled in a study of blood T cells in healthy people across ages. Study-wide findings and caveats: Age brought a roughly linear fall in TCR beta diversity measured per million T cells.

Combining a sample-barcoded 5' primer with a J-beta primer mix, a second PCR ran for roughly 7 to 11 cycles. TCRdb reprocessed the 5' RACE reads via MiXCR and lists one record per CDR3 protein. The sample has fewer than 950,000 distinct CDR3 sequences, roughly 50% seen once. PBMCs were isolated at a quantity of at least 7 million per sample. The V and J ends lost 0 bases and 7 bases respectively, with 10 bases between them. The CDR3 spans 13 residues. Germline assignment: CDR1 SEHNR and CDR2 FQNEAQ (reference sequence). This clonotype turned up a few times. Its antigen is not identified. The sequenced sample was blood. This receptor was taken from an elderly man in good health. The rearrangement uses TRBV7-9 and TRBJ2-7; D gene ambiguous. The CDR3 bases are TGTGCCAGCAGCTTAGCCAACCCACGGGAGCAGTACTTC. It is translated as CASSLANPREQYF.